What follows are 5 T cell receptor beta chains derived from one specimen sequenced in a study of cytotoxic CD8 clonotypes in ibrutinib-treated CLL. Repertoires were generated with immunoSEQ multiplex PCR, while TCRdb's copy carries only in-frame clones and drops some. The data hold 90,000 to 150,000 clones, with about 50% observed a single time. The source was PBMCs, collected after 24 months of ibrutinib treatment. The receptors were gathered from a human donor with chronic lymphocytic leukemia.

J is TRBJ1-4 and V is TRBV2, with a tentative D call TRBD1 (6 bases). This CDR3 comprises 13 residues. The V gene lost 10 bases and the J gene lost 8 bases, with 17 bases spanning the gap. Germline V CDR1 and CDR2: SNHLY, FYNNEI. The CDR3 loop is CATSGGRIEKLFF. The CDR3 DNA follows: TGTGCCACCAGCGGGGGGCGCATCGAAAAACTGTTTTTT.

This chain joins TRBV10-3 and TRBJ1-2; D unclear. The CDR3 contains 14 residues. CDR1 is ENHRY, CDR2 SYGVKD, per germline. Between the trimmed V and J ends, which lost 2 bases and 5 bases, there was a span of 12 bases. This CDR3 reads CAISERTLEYGYTF. The DNA for the CDR3 is TGTGCCATCAGTGAGCGGACGCTAGAGTATGGCTACACCTTC.

This clone occurred a few times. The V and J genes are TRBV28 and TRBJ1-5, with D uncertain. CDR1 and CDR2 from the germline V gene are MDHEN and SYDVKM. Trimming pared 5 bases from V and 4 bases from J, leaving 12 bases between. This CDR3 contains 14 residues. This CDR3 reads CASSLANVNQPQHF. CDR3 DNA: TGTGCCAGCAGTCTGGCAAACGTAAATCAGCCCCAGCATTTT.

This sequence joins TRBV7-2 and TRBJ1-1; possible D gene TRBD1, 6 bases. Germline values: CDR1 SGHTA, CDR2 FQGNSA. V was cut by 3 bases and J by 8 bases, with 10 bases left in between. This CDR3 spans 12 amino acids. The CDR3 bases are TGTGCCAGCAGCTTGAGGGGGATCGAAGCTTTCTTT. Its protein product is CASSLRGIEAFF.

This clone was found a few times. This chain uses TRBV6-6 with TRBJ2-7; D gene unclear. Germline-derived CDR1 and CDR2 are MNHNY and SVGAGI (reference sequence). Deletions cut 2 bases from V and 7 bases from J, with 6 bases between. The CDR3 loop spans 11 amino acids. The CDR3 DNA is TGTGCCAGCAGTTACCTCCAGGAGCAGTACTTC. This encodes CASSYLQEQYF.